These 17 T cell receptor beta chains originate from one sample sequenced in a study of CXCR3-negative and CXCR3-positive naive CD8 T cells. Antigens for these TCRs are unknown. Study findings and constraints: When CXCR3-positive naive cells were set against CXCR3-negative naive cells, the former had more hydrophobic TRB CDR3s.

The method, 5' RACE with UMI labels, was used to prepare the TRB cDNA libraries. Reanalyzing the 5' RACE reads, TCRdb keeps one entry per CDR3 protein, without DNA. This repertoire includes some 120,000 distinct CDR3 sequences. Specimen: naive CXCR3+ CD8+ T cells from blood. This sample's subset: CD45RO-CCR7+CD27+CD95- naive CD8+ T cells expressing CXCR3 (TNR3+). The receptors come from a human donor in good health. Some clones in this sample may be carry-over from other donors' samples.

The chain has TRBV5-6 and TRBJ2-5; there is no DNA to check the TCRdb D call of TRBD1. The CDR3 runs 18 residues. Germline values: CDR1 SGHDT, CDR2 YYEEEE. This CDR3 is CASIHSSLAGPPEETQYF.

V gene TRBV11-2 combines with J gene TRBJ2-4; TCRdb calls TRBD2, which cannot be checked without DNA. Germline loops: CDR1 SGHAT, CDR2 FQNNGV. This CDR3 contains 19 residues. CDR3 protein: CASSLDGVSGGLAKNIQYF.

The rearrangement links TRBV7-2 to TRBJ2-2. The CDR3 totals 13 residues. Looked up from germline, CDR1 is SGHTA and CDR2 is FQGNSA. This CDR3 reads CASSSTNAGELFF. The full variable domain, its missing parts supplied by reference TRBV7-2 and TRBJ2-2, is GAGVSQSPSNKVTEKGKDVELRCDPISGHTALYWYRQSLGQGLEFLIYFQGNSAPDKSGLPSDRFSAERTGGSVSTLTIQRTQQEDSAVYLCASSSTNAGELFFGEGSRLTVL.

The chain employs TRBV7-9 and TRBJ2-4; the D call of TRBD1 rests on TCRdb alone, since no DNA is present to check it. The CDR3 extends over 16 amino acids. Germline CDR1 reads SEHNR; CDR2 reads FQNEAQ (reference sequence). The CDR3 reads CASSPGTGLPKNIQYF.

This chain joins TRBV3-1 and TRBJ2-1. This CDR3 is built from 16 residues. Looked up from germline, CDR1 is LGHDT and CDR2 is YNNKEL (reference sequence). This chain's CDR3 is CASSQENLINYNEQFF.

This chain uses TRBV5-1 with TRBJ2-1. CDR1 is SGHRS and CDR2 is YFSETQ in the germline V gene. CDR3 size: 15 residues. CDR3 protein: CASSFDGSSYNEQFF. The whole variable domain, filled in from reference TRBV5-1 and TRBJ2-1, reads KAGVTQTPRYLIKTRGQQVTLSCSPISGHRSVSWYQQTPGQGLQFLFEYFSETQRNKGNFPGRFSGRQFSNSRSEMNVSTLELGDSALYLCASSFDGSSYNEQFFGPGTRLTVL.

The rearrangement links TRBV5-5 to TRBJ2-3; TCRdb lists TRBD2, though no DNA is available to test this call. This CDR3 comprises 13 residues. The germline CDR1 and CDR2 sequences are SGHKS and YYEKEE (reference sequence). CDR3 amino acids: CASSRLDVDTQYF. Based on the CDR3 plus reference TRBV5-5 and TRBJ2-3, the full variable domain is DAGVTQSPTHLIKTRGQQVTLRCSPISGHKSVSWYQQVLGQGPQFIFQYYEKEERGRGNFPDRFSARQFPNYSSELNVNALLLGDSALYLCASSRLDVDTQYFGPGTRLTVL.

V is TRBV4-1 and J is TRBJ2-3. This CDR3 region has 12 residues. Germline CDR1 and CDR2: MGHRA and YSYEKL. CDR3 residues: CASSLGDNTQYF.

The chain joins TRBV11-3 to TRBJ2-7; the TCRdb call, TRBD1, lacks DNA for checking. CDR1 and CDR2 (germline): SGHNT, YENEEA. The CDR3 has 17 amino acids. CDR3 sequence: CASSKEGSGTPPYEQYF.

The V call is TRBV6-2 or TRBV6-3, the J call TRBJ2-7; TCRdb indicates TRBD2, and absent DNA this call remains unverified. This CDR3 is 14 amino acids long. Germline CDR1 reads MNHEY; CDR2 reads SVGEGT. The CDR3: CASNLEGPPYEQYF.

The CDR3 spells CSARPQGAYEQYF. The V gene is TRBV20-1, the J gene TRBJ2-7; TCRdb's D call, TRBD1, is unchecked because there is no DNA. CDR1 DFQATT and CDR2 SNEGSKA come from the germline V gene (reference sequence). The CDR3 spans 13 residues.

Here the CDR3 reads CASSLAGQYRDSHDEQFF. The rearrangement uses TRBV7-9 and TRBJ2-1; TCRdb's D gene call, TRBD1, goes unchecked for lack of DNA. The CDR3 has 18 residues. Germline CDR1 and CDR2: SEHNR and FQNEAQ (reference sequence).

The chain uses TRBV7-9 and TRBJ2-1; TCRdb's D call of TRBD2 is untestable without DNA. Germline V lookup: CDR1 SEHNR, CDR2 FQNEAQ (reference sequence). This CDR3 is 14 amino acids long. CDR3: CASSLGFGENEQFF.

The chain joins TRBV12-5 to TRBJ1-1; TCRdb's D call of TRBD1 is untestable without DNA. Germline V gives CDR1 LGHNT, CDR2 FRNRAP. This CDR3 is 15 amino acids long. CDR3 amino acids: CASGTTGERGTEAFF.

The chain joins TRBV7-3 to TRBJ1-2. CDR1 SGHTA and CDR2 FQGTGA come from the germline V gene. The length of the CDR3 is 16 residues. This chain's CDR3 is CASSLIVNGVNYGYTF.

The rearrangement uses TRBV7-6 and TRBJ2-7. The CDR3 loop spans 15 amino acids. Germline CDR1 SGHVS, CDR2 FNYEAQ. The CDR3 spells CASSLYSGNSYEQYF.

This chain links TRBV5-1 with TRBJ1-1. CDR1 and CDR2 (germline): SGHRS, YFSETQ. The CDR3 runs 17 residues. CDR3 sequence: CASSHTEIDHLYTEAFF.